This TCR beta chain was captured in a study of T cell repertoires in cytomegalovirus infection. Study at large: Through public TCR beta signatures, both CMV infection and matching HLA type were indicated.

This clonotype was seen a few times. The antigen is undetermined. Study-level results: HLA-C-restricted TCR beta clonotypes specific for CMV led the ex vivo response. Using cumulative public TCR beta family frequency, the authors identified those who carried CMV together with the relevant HLA.

The CDR3 runs to 16 residues. V gave up 1 base and J gave up 11 bases, with 21 bases separating them. Germline V gives CDR1 SGHTA, CDR2 FQGTGA. TCRdb redid the calling of the reads with MiXCR, one entry per CDR3 protein. The table has under 90,000 distinct CDR3 sequences, approximately 22% seen once; the top ten hold roughly 79%. The source is a human donor in good health (CMV status not recorded). Some clones in this sample may be carry-over from other donors' samples. Sequenced material: PBMCs, sequenced either directly or after in vitro stimulation (not recorded which). The rearrangement joins TRBV7-3 to TRBJ2-1; tentative D call: TRBD2 (7 bases). DNA for the CDR3: TGTGCCAGCAGCTTAAGCGGGGGCCCTTGGTCCCTTCAGCAGTTCTTC. It specifies CASSLSGGPWSLQQFF.